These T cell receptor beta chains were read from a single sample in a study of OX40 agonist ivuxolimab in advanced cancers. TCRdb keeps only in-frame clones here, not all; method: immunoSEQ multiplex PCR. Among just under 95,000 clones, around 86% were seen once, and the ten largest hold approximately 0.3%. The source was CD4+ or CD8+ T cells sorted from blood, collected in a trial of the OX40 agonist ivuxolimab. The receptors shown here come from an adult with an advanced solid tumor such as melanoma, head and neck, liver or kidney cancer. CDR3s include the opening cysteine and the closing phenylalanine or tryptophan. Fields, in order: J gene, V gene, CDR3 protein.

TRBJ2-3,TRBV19,CASSSGGADSDTQYF
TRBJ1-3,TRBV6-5,CASSYSIGGQGNTIYF
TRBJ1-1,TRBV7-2,CASSSGQVGSTEAFF
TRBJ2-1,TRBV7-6,CASSLGGSSGGYEQFF
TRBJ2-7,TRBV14,CASSQDRLSRAYEQYF
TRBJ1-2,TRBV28,CASSVTLGSYGYTF
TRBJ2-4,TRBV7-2,CASSQAGGGLKTPFQYF
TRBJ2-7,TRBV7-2,CASSRDSYYEQYF
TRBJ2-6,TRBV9,CASSPDQGGGANVLTF
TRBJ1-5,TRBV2,CASSEAGTGNQPQHF
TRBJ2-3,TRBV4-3,CASSQQRAYTQYF
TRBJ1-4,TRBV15,CATSRDGTGRDEKLFF
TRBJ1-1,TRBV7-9,CASSPTGTTLDTEAFF
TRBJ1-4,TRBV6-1,CASSEDRAGVSEKLFF
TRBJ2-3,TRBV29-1,CSVSRDPRDTQYF
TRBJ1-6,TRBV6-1,CASSEKTGSSSYNSPLHF
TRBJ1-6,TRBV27,CASNLTGGKRSYNSPLHF
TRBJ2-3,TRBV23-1,CASGPRIFKGDTQYF
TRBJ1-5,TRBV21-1,CASSNTPSGRQPQHF
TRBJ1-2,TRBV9,CASSVGIGPSRGYTF
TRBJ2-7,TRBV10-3,CAISETGREQYF
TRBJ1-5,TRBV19,CASSILADASNQPQHF
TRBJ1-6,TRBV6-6,CASSYSVNSPLHF
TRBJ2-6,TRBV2,CASKGLAGGSSGANVLTF
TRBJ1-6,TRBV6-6,CASSPTTNSPLHF
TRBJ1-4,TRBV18,CASSPPGGSNEKLFF
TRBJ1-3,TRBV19,CASAKAGGSGNTIYF
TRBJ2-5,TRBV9,CASSVRLAEETQYF
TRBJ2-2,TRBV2,CASGAGAYANTGELFF